This TCR beta chain came from a study of shared clonotypes between healthy human individuals. Trimming took off 1 base at V and 3 bases at J, with 7 bases between the two ends. CDR1 is SGHNT, CDR2 YYREEE, per germline (reference sequence). This CDR3 has 13 amino acids. Sequencing was performed with immunoSEQ multiplex PCR; in TCRdb, only in-frame clones are kept and a portion is missing. The table lists some 96,000 clones, around 43% of them singletons. This clone was seen at least ten times. The sequence was obtained from a woman in her 40s in good health. Some clones in this sample may be carry-over from other donors' samples. The sequencing sample was made of PBMCs. The rearrangement links TRBV5-4 to TRBJ1-1, with a possible D match to TRBD1 (5 bases). The CDR3 spells CASSLLGDTEAFF. CDR3 bases: TGTGCCAGCAGCTTGTTGGGGGACACTGAAGCTTTCTTT. The entire variable domain, with the rest obtained from reference TRBV5-4 and TRBJ1-1, is as follows: ETGVTQSPTHLIKTRGQQVTLRCSSQSGHNTVSWYQQALGQGPQFIFQYYREEENGRGNFPPRFSGLQFPNYSSELNVNALELDDSALYLCASSLLGDTEAFFGQGTRLTVV.